This T cell receptor beta chain is drawn from a study of beta chain features in type 1 diabetes. The entirety of the isolated RNA underwent reverse transcription, so expressed TCRB transcripts were sequenced. Sequenced by immunoSEQ multiplex PCR; TCRdb stores in-frame clones only, minus some. The repertoire has about 240,000 clones, 25% to 30% of them found once; the top ten carry 3.5% to 4.5%. The material sequenced was central memory CD4+ T cells from blood. This clonotype was sampled from a man between 25 and 39 years old in good health.

CDR3 bases: TGTGCCAGCCACTTGACAGGGGGGGGACAGCCCCAGCATTTT. It encodes CASHLTGGGQPQHF. The chain joins TRBV28 to TRBJ1-5; 9 nucleotides line up with TRBD1. The CDR3 covers 14 residues. Losses at the gene ends were 8 bases for V and 7 bases for J; bases not matched to a gene: 9. Germline-derived CDR1 and CDR2 are MDHEN and SYDVKM. Using reference TRBV28 and TRBJ1-5 for the parts outside the CDR3, the full variable domain is DVKVTQSSRYLVKRTGEKVFLECVQDMDHENMFWYRQDPGLGLRLIYFSYDVKMKEKGDIPEGYSVSREKKERFSLILESASTNQTSMYLCASHLTGGGQPQHFGDGTRLSIL.